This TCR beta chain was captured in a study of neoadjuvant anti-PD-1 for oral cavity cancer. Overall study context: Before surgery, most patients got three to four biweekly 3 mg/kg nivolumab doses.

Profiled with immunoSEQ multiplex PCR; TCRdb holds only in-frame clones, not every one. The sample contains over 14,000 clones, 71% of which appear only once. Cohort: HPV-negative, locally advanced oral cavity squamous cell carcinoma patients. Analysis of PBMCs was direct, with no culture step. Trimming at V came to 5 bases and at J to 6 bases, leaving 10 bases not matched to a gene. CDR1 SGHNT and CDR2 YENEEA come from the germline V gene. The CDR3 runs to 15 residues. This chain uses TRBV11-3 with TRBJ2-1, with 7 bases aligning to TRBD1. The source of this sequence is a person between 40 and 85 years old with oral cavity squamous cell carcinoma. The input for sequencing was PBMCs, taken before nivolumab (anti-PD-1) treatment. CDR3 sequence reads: CASSRDRASGNEQFF. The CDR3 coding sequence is TGTGCCAGCAGCCGAGACAGGGCATCAGGCAATGAGCAGTTCTTC.